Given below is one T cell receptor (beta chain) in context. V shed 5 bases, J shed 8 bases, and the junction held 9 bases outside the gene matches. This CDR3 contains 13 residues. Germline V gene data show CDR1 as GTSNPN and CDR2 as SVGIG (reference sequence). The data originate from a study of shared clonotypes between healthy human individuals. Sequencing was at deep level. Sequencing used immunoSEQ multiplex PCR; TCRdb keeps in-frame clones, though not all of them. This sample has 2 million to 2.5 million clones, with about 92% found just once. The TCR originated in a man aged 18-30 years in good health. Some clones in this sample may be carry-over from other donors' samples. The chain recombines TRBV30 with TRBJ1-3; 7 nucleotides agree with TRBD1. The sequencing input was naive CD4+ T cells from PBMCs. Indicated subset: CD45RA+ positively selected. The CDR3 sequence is CAWSRGRTDTIYF. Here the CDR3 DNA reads TGTGCCTGGTCTAGGGGGCGGACGGACACCATATATTTT.